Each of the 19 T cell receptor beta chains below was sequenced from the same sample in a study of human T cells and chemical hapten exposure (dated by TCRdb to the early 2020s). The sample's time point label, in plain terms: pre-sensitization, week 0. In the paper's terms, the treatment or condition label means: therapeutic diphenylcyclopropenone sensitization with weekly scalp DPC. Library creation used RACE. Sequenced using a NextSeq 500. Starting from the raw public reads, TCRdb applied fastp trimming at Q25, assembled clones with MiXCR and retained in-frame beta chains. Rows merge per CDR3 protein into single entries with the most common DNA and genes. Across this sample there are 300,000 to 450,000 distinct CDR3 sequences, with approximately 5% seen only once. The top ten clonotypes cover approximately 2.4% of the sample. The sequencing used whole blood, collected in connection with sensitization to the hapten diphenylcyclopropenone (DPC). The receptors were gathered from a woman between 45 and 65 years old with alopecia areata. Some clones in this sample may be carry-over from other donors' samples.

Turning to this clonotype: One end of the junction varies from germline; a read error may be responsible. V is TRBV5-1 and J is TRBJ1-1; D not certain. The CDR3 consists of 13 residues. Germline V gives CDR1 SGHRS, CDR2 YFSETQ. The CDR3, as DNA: TGCGCCAGCAGCTGGTTGTCGAACACTGAAGCTTCCTTT. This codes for CASSWLSNTEASF.

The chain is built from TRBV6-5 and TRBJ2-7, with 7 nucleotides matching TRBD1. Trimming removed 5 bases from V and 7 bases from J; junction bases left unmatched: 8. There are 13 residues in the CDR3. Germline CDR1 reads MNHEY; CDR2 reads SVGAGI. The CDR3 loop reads CASSHRQGEEQYF. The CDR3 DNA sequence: TGTGCCAGCAGTCACCGACAGGGAGAAGAGCAGTACTTC.

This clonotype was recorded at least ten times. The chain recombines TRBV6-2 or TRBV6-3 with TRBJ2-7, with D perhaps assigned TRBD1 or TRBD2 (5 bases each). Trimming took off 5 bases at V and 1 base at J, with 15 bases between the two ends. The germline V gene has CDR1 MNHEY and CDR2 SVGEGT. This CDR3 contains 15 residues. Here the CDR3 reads CASSTRDGVSYEQYF. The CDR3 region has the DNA TGTGCCAGCAGTACCCGGGACGGAGTTTCCTACGAGCAGTACTTC.

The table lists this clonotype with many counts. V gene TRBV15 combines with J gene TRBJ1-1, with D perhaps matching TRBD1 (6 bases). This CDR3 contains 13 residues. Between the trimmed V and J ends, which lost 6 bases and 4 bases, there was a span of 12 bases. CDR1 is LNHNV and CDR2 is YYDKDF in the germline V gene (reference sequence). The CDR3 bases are TGTGCCACCAGTCTAGGGGGTGCCACTGAAGCTTTCTTT. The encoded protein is CATSLGGATEAFF.

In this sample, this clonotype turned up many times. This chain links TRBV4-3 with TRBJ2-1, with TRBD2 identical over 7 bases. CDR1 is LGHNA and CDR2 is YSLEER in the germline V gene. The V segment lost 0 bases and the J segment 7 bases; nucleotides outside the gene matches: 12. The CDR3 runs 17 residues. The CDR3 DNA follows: TGCGCCAGCAGCCAAGATGAGGGGAGGGGATGGCGGAATGAGCAGTTCTTC. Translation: CASSQDEGRGWRNEQFF.

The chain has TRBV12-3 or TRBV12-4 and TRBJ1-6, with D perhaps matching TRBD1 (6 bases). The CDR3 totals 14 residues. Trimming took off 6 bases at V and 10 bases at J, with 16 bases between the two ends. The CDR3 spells CASSETGSRSPLHF. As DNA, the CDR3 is TGTGCCAGCAGCGAAACAGGGTCTCGGTCACCCCTCCACTTT.

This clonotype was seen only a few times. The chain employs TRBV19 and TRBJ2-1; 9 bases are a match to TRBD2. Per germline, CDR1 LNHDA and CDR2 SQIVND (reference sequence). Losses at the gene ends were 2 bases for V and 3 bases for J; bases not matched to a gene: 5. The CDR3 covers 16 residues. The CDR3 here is CASSILPSGVYNEQFF. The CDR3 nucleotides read TGTGCCAGTAGTATACTACCTAGCGGGGTCTACAATGAGCAGTTCTTC. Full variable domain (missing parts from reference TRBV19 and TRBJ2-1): DGGITQSPKYLFRKEGQNVTLSCEQNLNHDAMYWYRQDPGQGLRLIYYSQIVNDFQKGDIAEGYSVSREKKESFPLTVTSAQKNPTAFYLCASSILPSGVYNEQFFGPGTRLTVL.

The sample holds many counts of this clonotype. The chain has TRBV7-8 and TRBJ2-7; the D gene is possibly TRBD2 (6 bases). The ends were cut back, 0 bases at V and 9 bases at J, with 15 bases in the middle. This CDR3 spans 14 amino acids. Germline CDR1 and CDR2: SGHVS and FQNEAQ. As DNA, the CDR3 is TGTGCCAGCAGCTTAGCGCGGGATTACGTAGGGCAGTACTTC. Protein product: CASSLARDYVGQYF.

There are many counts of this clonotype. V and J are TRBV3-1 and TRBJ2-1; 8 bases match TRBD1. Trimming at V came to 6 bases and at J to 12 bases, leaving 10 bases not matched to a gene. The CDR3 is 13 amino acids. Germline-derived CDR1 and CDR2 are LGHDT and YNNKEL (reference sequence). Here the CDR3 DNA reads TGTGCCAGCAGTCCCCGGGACAGGCCGGGGCAGTTCTTC. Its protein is CASSPRDRPGQFF.

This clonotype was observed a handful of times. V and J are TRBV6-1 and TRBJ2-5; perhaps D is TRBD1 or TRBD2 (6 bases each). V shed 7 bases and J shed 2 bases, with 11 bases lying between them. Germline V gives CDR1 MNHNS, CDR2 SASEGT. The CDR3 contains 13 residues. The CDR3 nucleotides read TGTGCCAGCACGGGGGCGATACAAGAGACCCAGTACTTC. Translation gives CASTGAIQETQYF.

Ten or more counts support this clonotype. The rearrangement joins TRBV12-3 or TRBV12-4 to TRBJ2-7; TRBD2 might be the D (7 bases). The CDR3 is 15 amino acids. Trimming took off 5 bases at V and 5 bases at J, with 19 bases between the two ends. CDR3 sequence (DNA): TGTGCCAGCAGTCCTTCGCGGGGGCGGCAGAACGAGCAGTACTTC. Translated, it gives CASSPSRGRQNEQYF.

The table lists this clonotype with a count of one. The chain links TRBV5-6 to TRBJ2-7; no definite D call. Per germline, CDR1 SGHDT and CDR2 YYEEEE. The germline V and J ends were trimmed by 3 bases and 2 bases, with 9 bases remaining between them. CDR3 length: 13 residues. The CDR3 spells CASSYSSTYEQYF. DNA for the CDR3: TGTGCCAGCAGCTATAGCAGTACCTACGAGCAGTACTTC. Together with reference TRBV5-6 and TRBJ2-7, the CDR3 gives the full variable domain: DAGVTQSPTHLIKTRGQQVTLRCSPKSGHDTVSWYQQALGQGPQFIFQYYEEEERQRGNFPDRFSGHQFPNYSSELNVNALLLGDSALYLCASSYSSTYEQYFGPGTRLTVT.

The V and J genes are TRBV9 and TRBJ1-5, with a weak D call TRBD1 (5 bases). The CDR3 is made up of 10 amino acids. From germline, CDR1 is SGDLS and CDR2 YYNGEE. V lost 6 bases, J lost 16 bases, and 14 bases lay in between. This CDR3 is CASKIRVVHF. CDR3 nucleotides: TGTGCCAGCAAGATCAGGGTTGTCCATTTT. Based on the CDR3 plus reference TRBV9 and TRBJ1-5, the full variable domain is DSGVTQTPKHLITATGQRVTLRCSPRSGDLSVYWYQQSLDQGLQFLIQYYNGEERAKGNILERFSAQQFPDLHSELNLSSLELGDSALYFCASKIRVVHFGDGTRLSIL.

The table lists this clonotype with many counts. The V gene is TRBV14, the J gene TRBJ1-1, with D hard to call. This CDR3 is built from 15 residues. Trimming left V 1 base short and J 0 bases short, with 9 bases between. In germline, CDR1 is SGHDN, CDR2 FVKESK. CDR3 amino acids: CASSQGGLMNTEAFF. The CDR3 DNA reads TGTGCCAGCAGCCAAGGAGGACTTATGAACACTGAAGCTTTCTTT. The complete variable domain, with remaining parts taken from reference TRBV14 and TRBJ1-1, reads EAGVTQFPSHSVIEKGQTVTLRCDPISGHDNLYWYRRVMGKEIKFLLHFVKESKQDESGMPNNRFLAERTGGTYSTLKVQPAELEDSGVYFCASSQGGLMNTEAFFGQGTRLTVV.

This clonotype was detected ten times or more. The CDR3 loop is CASSFPGSNQPQHF. The CDR3 coding sequence is TGTGCCAGCAGTTTCCCGGGTAGCAATCAGCCCCAGCATTTT. The chain recombines TRBV6-5 with TRBJ1-5; D is unclear. The CDR3 is made up of 14 amino acids. Germline V lookup: CDR1 MNHEY, CDR2 SVGAGI. Between the trimmed V and J ends, which lost 4 bases and 0 bases, there was a span of 7 bases.

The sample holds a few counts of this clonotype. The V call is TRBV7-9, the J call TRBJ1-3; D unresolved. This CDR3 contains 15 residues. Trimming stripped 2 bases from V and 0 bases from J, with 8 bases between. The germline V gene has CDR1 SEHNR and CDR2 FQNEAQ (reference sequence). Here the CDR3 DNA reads TGTGCCAGCAGCTTATACGGTGGCTCTGGAAACACCATATATTTT. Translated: CASSLYGGSGNTIYF.

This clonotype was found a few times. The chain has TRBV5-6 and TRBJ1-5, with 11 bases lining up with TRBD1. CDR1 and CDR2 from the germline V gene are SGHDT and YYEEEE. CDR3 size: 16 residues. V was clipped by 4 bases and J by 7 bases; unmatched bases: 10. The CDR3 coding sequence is TGTGCCAGCAGCATATGGACAGGGGGCGCCGGGCAGCCCCAGCATTTT. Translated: CASSIWTGGAGQPQHF.

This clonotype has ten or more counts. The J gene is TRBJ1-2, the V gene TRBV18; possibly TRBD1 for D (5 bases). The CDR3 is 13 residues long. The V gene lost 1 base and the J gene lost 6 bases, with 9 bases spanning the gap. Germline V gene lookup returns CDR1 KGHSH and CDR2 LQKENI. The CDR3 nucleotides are TGTGCCAGCTCACCACGCAGGGAGGATGGCTACACCTTC. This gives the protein CASSPRREDGYTF.

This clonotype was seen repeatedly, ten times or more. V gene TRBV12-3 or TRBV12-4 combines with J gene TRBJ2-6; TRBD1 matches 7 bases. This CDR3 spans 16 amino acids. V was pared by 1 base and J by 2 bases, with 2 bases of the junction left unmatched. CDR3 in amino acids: CASSLGGTAGANVLTF. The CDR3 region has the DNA TGTGCCAGCAGTTTAGGGGGGACAGCTGGGGCCAACGTCCTGACTTTC.